Listed below are T cell receptor beta chains from one sample, sequenced in a study of T cell responses to AZD1222 COVID-19 vaccine. Repertoires were generated with immunoSEQ multiplex PCR, while TCRdb's copy carries only in-frame clones and drops some. The sample holds some 52,000 clones, 80% to 90% seen once. The sequencing used peripheral blood, collected 28 days after the second AZD1222 dose. Receptors were obtained from an adult who received the AZD1222 COVID-19 vaccine. Both conserved end residues are part of each CDR3. The D gene is left open where the match is weak. Only some rows state a clone size, as once, few, many or a class for expanded clones.

size: few
V: TRBV6-5
J: TRBJ1-2
D: -
DNA: TGTGCCAGCAGTCGAGCAGGGAACTATGGCTACACCTTC
CDR3: CASSRAGNYGYTF

size: -
V: TRBV5-1
J: TRBJ1-1
D: TRBD1
DNA: TGCGCCAGCAGCTCGAGACCGGACAGGGATGCTGAAGCTTTCTTT
CDR3: CASSSRPDRDAEAFF

size: -
V: TRBV28
J: TRBJ2-7
D: -
DNA: TGTGCCAGCAGTTTAAAGCTAGCGACAGAGCAGTACTTC
CDR3: CASSLKLATEQYF

size: -
V: TRBV28
J: TRBJ1-6
D: -
DNA: TGTGCCAGCAGTTTACCAGGGGCAAATTCACCCCTCCACTTT
CDR3: CASSLPGANSPLHF

size: -
V: TRBV5-5
J: TRBJ2-7
D: TRBD2
DNA: TGTGCCAGCAGCCCTTGGCCGGGAGGGCTCTACGAGCAGTACTTC
CDR3: CASSPWPGGLYEQYF

size: -
V: TRBV12-3/TRBV12-4
J: TRBJ2-3
D: -
DNA: TGTGCCAGCAGTTTAGGACTAGCAGATACGCAGTATTTT
CDR3: CASSLGLADTQYF

size: -
V: TRBV11-3
J: TRBJ2-7
D: TRBD2
DNA: TGTGCCAGCAGCTCGTCCGGGACTAGCGGGAGTTACGAGCAGTACTTC
CDR3: CASSSSGTSGSYEQYF

size: -
V: TRBV3-1/TRBV3-2
J: TRBJ1-6
D: -
DNA: TGTGCCAGCAGCCCCACCTCAGGGAAAGGGTCACCCCTCCACTTT
CDR3: CASSPTSGKGSPLHF

size: -
V: TRBV5-1
J: TRBJ1-2
D: -
DNA: TGCGCCAGCAGCTTGGATGGGGGCGGGGGCTACACCTTC
CDR3: CASSLDGGGGYTF

size: -
V: TRBV7-9
J: TRBJ2-7
D: -
DNA: TGTGCCAGCAGCCGAATCTCGGGGGCTGACAACTACGAGCAGTACTTC
CDR3: CASSRISGADNYEQYF

size: -
V: TRBV11-1
J: TRBJ2-1
D: -
DNA: TGTGCCAGCAGCTTAGGACAGATAGCCAGAAATGAGCAGTTCTTC
CDR3: CASSLGQIARNEQFF

size: once
V: TRBV19
J: TRBJ2-7
D: TRBD2
DNA: TGTGCCAGTAGTGCCGCCGGGACTAGCGGATACGAGCAGTACTTC
CDR3: CASSAAGTSGYEQYF

size: -
V: TRBV28
J: TRBJ2-7
D: TRBD2
DNA: TGTGCCAGCAGTGGGAGGGCCCGGCGGGAGGGCTCCTACGAGCAGTACTTC
CDR3: CASSGRARREGSYEQYF

size: once
V: TRBV3-1/TRBV3-2
J: TRBJ1-2
D: -
DNA: TGTGCCAGCAGCCAAGTACAGAGGGCGGGCTACACCTTC
CDR3: CASSQVQRAGYTF

size: -
V: TRBV20-1
J: TRBJ2-3
D: TRBD1
DNA: TGCAGTGCTAGTAATGGACAGGGAGGCACAGATACGCAGTATTTT
CDR3: CSASNGQGGTDTQYF

size: -
V: TRBV30
J: TRBJ2-1
D: -
DNA: TGTGCCTGGGGTGACTCGGGCCATGAGCAGTTCTTC
CDR3: CAWGDSGHEQFF

size: -
V: TRBV6-5
J: TRBJ2-7
D: -
DNA: TGTGCCAGCAGTTACGGCCCCGATCCGAACTACGAGCAGTACTTC
CDR3: CASSYGPDPNYEQYF

size: -
V: TRBV28
J: TRBJ2-5
D: TRBD1
DNA: TGTGCCAGCAGTCCCTCGGGACAGGGAGAAGAGACCCAGTACTTC
CDR3: CASSPSGQGEETQYF

size: -
V: TRBV10-3
J: TRBJ2-2
D: TRBD2
DNA: TGTGCCATCAGTGGACTAGCGGGAGCCGGGGAGCTGTTTTTT
CDR3: CAISGLAGAGELFF

size: -
V: TRBV4-2
J: TRBJ2-1
D: TRBD2
DNA: TGTGCCAGCAGCCAAGATATAGCTAGCGGGAGCAATGAGCAGTTCTTC
CDR3: CASSQDIASGSNEQFF

size: -
V: TRBV5-1
J: TRBJ2-3
D: -
DNA: TGCGCCAGCAGCCCGGGACTCCGCACAGATACGCAGTATTTT
CDR3: CASSPGLRTDTQYF

size: -
V: TRBV19
J: TRBJ2-6
D: -
DNA: TGTGCCAGTAGAGACAGCTCTGGGGCCAACGTCCTGACTTTC
CDR3: CASRDSSGANVLTF

size: -
V: TRBV19
J: TRBJ2-1
D: TRBD2
DNA: TGTGCCAGTAGTACAGCGGGACGCTACAATGAGCAGTTCTTC
CDR3: CASSTAGRYNEQFF

size: few
V: TRBV5-1
J: TRBJ2-1
D: -
DNA: TGCGCCAGCAGCCCCGGCTCCTACAATGAGCAGTTCTTC
CDR3: CASSPGSYNEQFF

size: -
V: TRBV24-1
J: TRBJ2-3
D: TRBD1
DNA: TGTGCCACCAGTGATTTGGTTGGGGACAGGAACACAGATACGCAGTATTTT
CDR3: CATSDLVGDRNTDTQYF

size: -
V: TRBV27
J: TRBJ2-3
D: TRBD2
DNA: TGTGCCAGCAGCCCAGGACTAGCGCTAACAGATACGCAGTATTTT
CDR3: CASSPGLALTDTQYF

size: -
V: TRBV2
J: TRBJ2-4
D: -
DNA: TGTGCCAGCAGTGGAGGTCTGGGAGCCAAAAACATTCAGTACTTC
CDR3: CASSGGLGAKNIQYF

size: -
V: TRBV27
J: TRBJ2-3
D: TRBD1
DNA: TGTGCCAGCAGTTTATCGGGACAGGGGGCGGGCACAGATACGCAGTATTTT
CDR3: CASSLSGQGAGTDTQYF

size: few
V: TRBV2
J: TRBJ2-6
D: -
DNA: TGTGCCAGCAAAGGGGTTGGGGCCAACGTCCTGACTTTC
CDR3: CASKGVGANVLTF

size: -
V: TRBV6-2/TRBV6-3
J: TRBJ2-7
D: TRBD2
DNA: TGTGCCAGCAGTTACATCTTCGGGACTAGCGACACCTACGAGCAGTACTTC
CDR3: CASSYIFGTSDTYEQYF

size: -
V: TRBV18
J: TRBJ1-2
D: TRBD1
DNA: TGTGCCAGCTCACCCCTACGCCGCGGACAGGGTCCCCTTAACTATGGCTACACCTTC
CDR3: CASSPLRRGQGPLNYGYTF

size: -
V: TRBV4-2
J: TRBJ1-3
D: -
DNA: TGTGCCAGCAGCCAAGATGGGAGGGGTGGAAACACCATATATTTT
CDR3: CASSQDGRGGNTIYF

size: -
V: TRBV28
J: TRBJ2-7
D: -
DNA: TGTGCCAGCAGCTCCAATGCGGGGAGGTACGAGCAGTACTTC
CDR3: CASSSNAGRYEQYF

size: -
V: TRBV18
J: TRBJ1-1
D: -
DNA: TGTGCCAGCTCACCACCGGCAGGCCCTCAATCTGAAGCTTTCTTT
CDR3: CASSPPAGPQSEAFF

size: -
V: TRBV20-1
J: TRBJ1-5
D: -
DNA: TGCAGTGCTAGTCGCGGGAGGGCCCAGCATTTT
CDR3: CSASRGRAQHF

size: -
V: TRBV4-1
J: TRBJ2-5
D: -
DNA: TGCGCCAGCAGCCAAGGCCCAGGGGTCCCGCAAGAGACCCAGTACTTC
CDR3: CASSQGPGVPQETQYF

size: once
V: TRBV5-4
J: TRBJ1-3
D: -
DNA: TGTGCCAGCAGCTTGGGAGGGTGGAACTCTGGAAACACCATATATTTT
CDR3: CASSLGGWNSGNTIYF

size: once
V: TRBV7-2
J: TRBJ2-3
D: TRBD2
DNA: TGTGCCAGCAGCTCACCCTGGGGGAGCGGGAGACAGGCAGATACGCAGTATTTT
CDR3: CASSSPWGSGRQADTQYF

size: -
V: TRBV12-5
J: TRBJ2-5
D: -
DNA: TGTGCTAGTGGTCTGCCCGAGGGGGGGCCTCAAGGGGAGACCCAGTACTTC
CDR3: CASGLPEGGPQGETQYF

size: few
V: TRBV18
J: TRBJ2-2
D: -
DNA: TGTGCCAGCTCACCGCTAGCCGACTCATCGAGGGAGCTGTTTTTT
CDR3: CASSPLADSSRELFF

size: -
V: TRBV5-1
J: TRBJ1-2
D: -
DNA: TGCGCCAGCAGCTTGGTGGGGTATGGCTACACCTTC
CDR3: CASSLVGYGYTF

size: -
V: TRBV5-1
J: TRBJ2-3
D: -
DNA: TGCGCCAGCAGCTCAGCTACATACACAGATACGCAGTATTTT
CDR3: CASSSATYTDTQYF

size: -
V: TRBV7-3
J: TRBJ1-2
D: TRBD1
DNA: TGTGCCAGCAGCCAGAAGACAGGGGGATATGGCTACACCTTC
CDR3: CASSQKTGGYGYTF

size: -
V: TRBV5-4
J: TRBJ2-3
D: TRBD2
DNA: TGTGCCAGCAGCTTGAGGGTCGGGAGGATCACAGATACGCAGTATTTT
CDR3: CASSLRVGRITDTQYF

size: -
V: TRBV9
J: TRBJ2-7
D: -
DNA: TGTGCCAGCAGCACCCAGGGGGGGCCCTACGAGCAGTACTTC
CDR3: CASSTQGGPYEQYF

size: -
V: TRBV7-3
J: TRBJ2-2
D: TRBD1
DNA: TGTGCCAGCAGCTCCCGGACAGGGTCCGGGGAGCTGTTTTTT
CDR3: CASSSRTGSGELFF

size: -
V: TRBV6-6
J: TRBJ1-2
D: TRBD1
DNA: TGTGCCAGCAGTACAGGGGGCGGCTCCTATGGCTACACCTTC
CDR3: CASSTGGGSYGYTF

size: -
V: TRBV7-9
J: TRBJ2-5
D: TRBD2
DNA: TGTGCCAGCAGCTCGGGACTAGCCATGGGGACCCAGTACTTC
CDR3: CASSSGLAMGTQYF

size: -
V: TRBV5-6
J: TRBJ1-1
D: -
DNA: TGTGCCAGCAGCTTGGGGGTCTGGAACACTGAAGCTTTCTTT
CDR3: CASSLGVWNTEAFF

size: once
V: TRBV6-6
J: TRBJ2-5
D: -
DNA: TGTGCCAGCAGCCCCTTCCTAGGAGAGACCCAGTACTTC
CDR3: CASSPFLGETQYF

size: -
V: TRBV9
J: TRBJ2-5
D: TRBD2
DNA: TGTGCCAGCAGCGTATCCCTAGCGGGAGGGGGGGGGACCCAGTACTTC
CDR3: CASSVSLAGGGGTQYF

size: -
V: TRBV19
J: TRBJ2-7
D: -
DNA: TGTGCCAGTAGTATAGTAGACTCCTACGAGCAGTACTTC
CDR3: CASSIVDSYEQYF